A selection of T cell receptor beta chains follows, all from one sample in a study of blood T cell repertoires in COVID-19. Produced via immunoSEQ multiplex PCR; TCRdb's table is partial and in-frame only. The table records more than 150,000 clones, roughly 76% of them present only once. The sample was peripheral blood. The receptors come from a woman older than 75 with COVID-19, enrolled during active disease. Each CDR3 is given with its conserved first and last residue. D genes are given only for firm matches. Clone sizes are given selectively: once, few, many, or a class where the clone is expanded.

J gene | clone size | CDR3 length | V gene | D gene | CDR3 DNA | CDR3 protein
TRBJ2-7 | . | 13 | TRBV5-5 | . | TGTGCCAGCAGCTTGACTGACCAGGGGTGGGAGTACTTC | CASSLTDQGWEYF
TRBJ2-2 | . | 18 | TRBV19 | TRBD1 | TGTGCCAGTAGTATCGTATCCGGACAGGGGGCGAACACCGGGGAGCTGTTTTTT | CASSIVSGQGANTGELFF
TRBJ1-2 | . | 12 | TRBV13 | . | TGTGCCAGCAGGGGGGGGTTCTATGGCTACACCTTC | CASRGGFYGYTF
TRBJ1-6 | . | 15 | TRBV11-2 | . | TGTGCCAGCAGCTTAGACAGGGCATTAAATTCACCCCTCCACTTT | CASSLDRALNSPLHF
TRBJ1-1 | few | 12 | TRBV19 | . | TGTGCCAGTAGGGGGGACAAGCCTGAAGCTTTCTTT | CASRGDKPEAFF
TRBJ2-2 | . | 15 | TRBV6-5 | TRBD1 | TGTGCCAGCAGTCCCCGACAGGGCCGCACCGGGGAGCTGTTTTTT | CASSPRQGRTGELFF
TRBJ2-1 | . | 16 | TRBV7-6 | TRBD2 | TGTGCCAGCAGCCCAACCCGGGGGGTCCCCTACAATGAGCAGTTCTTC | CASSPTRGVPYNEQFF
TRBJ1-2 | . | 17 | TRBV28 | TRBD1 | TGTGCCAGCAGCTTATTCGTCCTGGGGACAGAGTATTATGGCTACACCTTC | CASSLFVLGTEYYGYTF
TRBJ1-2 | . | 15 | TRBV27 | . | TGTGCCAGCAGTTTCTTATCGGACGGGGGTAATGGCTACACCTTC | CASSFLSDGGNGYTF
TRBJ2-3 | . | 16 | TRBV9 | . | TGTGCCAGCAGCAAAAGGAACTTATTTGGGCAAGATACGCAGTATTTT | CASSKRNLFGQDTQYF
TRBJ2-7 | . | 15 | TRBV28 | TRBD1 | TGTGCCAGCAGTTTTCCGGGACAGGGTTTCCACGAGCAGTACTTC | CASSFPGQGFHEQYF
TRBJ1-5 | . | 14 | TRBV6-2/TRBV6-3 | . | TGTGCCAGCAGTTATGGACAGAGCAATCAGCCCCAGCATTTT | CASSYGQSNQPQHF